One sample yielded the 9 T cell receptor beta chains listed below, sequenced in a study of T cell repertoires in aging, cancer and after chemotherapy. TCR beta rearrangements were amplified from peripheral blood genomic DNA. Multiplex touch-down PCR with TRB-A/B primers amplified rearranged V-D-J TRB sequences. TCRdb passed the multiplex PCR reads through MiXCR, listing each CDR3 protein once. Among about 11,000 distinct CDR3 sequences listed, approximately 30% were seen once. Sequencing input: blood. These receptors were obtained from a human donor in good health. The donor label of this sample is uncertain.

This clonotype is medium-sized (0.01 to 0.1%) by share. The V call is TRBV5-6, the J call TRBJ2-5; D remains ambiguous. V was pared by 2 bases and J by 0 bases, with 11 bases between. Per germline, CDR1 SGHDT and CDR2 YYEEEE. The CDR3 sequence is 15 residues long. For the CDR3, the DNA is TGTGCCAGCAGCTTAGGCCAGGAGTACCAAGAGACCCAGTACTTC. Encoded protein: CASSLGQEYQETQYF.

This clonotype has just a few counts. The chain carries TRBV27 and TRBJ2-7, with TRBD1 identical over 11 bases. This CDR3 has 15 residues. The germline gives CDR1 MNHEY, CDR2 SMNVEV (reference sequence). Trimming removed 2 bases from V and 4 bases from J; junction bases left unmatched: 4. The CDR3 protein is CASSLKGQGAYEQYF. CDR3 sequence (DNA): TGTGCCAGCAGTTTAAAAGGACAGGGGGCTTACGAGCAGTACTTC.

This clonotype was recorded a few times. The rearrangement uses TRBV10-3 and TRBJ2-3; tentatively, D is TRBD2 (6 bases). CDR1 is ENHRY and CDR2 is SYGVKD in the germline V gene. This CDR3 is 12 amino acids long. The ends were cut back, 6 bases at V and 3 bases at J, with 7 bases in the middle. CDR3 protein: CAIRGGTDTQYF. CDR3 bases: TGTGCCATCAGGGGGGGAACAGATACGCAGTATTTT.

This sequence joins TRBV7-9 and TRBJ2-7; unclear D gene. CDR1 is SEHNR, CDR2 FQNEAQ, per germline (reference sequence). The CDR3 consists of 15 residues. Trimming removed 8 bases at V and 3 bases at J, with 20 bases between. The CDR3 nucleotides read TGTGCCAGCTCTCCGACCTCCTCAGGAATCTACGAGCAGTACTTC. Translation: CASSPTSSGIYEQYF.

This clonotype qualifies as medium-sized. The chain uses TRBV19 and TRBJ2-1; D is unclear. This CDR3 is built from 13 residues. Trimming took 1 base from V and 2 from J, leaving 3 bases between them. Germline V gene lookup returns CDR1 LNHDA and CDR2 SQIVND (reference sequence). Here the CDR3 reads CASSIGTYNEQFF. The DNA for the CDR3 is TGTGCCAGTAGTATAGGGACCTACAATGAGCAGTTCTTC.

By sample fraction, this clonotype is medium-sized. This chain links TRBV30 with TRBJ2-3; D remains ambiguous. The V gene's germline CDR1 is GTSNPN and CDR2 SVGIG (reference sequence). The CDR3 is 13 residues long. With 0 bases removed from V and 2 bases from J, the gap between germline ends came to 6 bases. CDR3 nucleotides: TGTGCCTGGAGTGTAGGGTTCACAGATACGCAGTATTTT. It encodes CAWSVGFTDTQYF.

This chain uses TRBV19 with TRBJ2-3, with TRBD1 matching over 9 bases. Germline V gene lookup returns CDR1 LNHDA and CDR2 SQIVND (reference sequence). There are 14 residues in the CDR3. CDR3 DNA sequence: TGTGCTACCGCCGGGACAGGGATCCCAGATACGCAGTATTTT. Translated, it gives CATAGTGIPDTQYF.

The chain employs TRBV12-3 or TRBV12-4 and TRBJ1-4; possible D gene TRBD1, 6 bases. The V and J ends lost 8 bases and 8 bases respectively, with 15 bases between them. The length of the CDR3 is 13 residues. This chain's CDR3 is CASARGAREKLFF. The CDR3 DNA reads TGTGCCAGCGCTCGGGGGGCGCGGGAAAAACTGTTTTTT.

This rearrangement joins TRBV5-6 to TRBJ2-1, with D possibly called TRBD1 or TRBD2 (6 bases each). Germline assignment: CDR1 SGHDT and CDR2 YYEEEE. This CDR3 spans 13 amino acids. Trimming removed 2 bases at V and 9 bases at J, with 12 bases between. CDR3 region: CASSFYGGREQFF. In DNA, the CDR3 is TGTGCCAGCAGCTTTTACGGGGGCCGTGAGCAGTTCTTC. Using reference TRBV5-6 and TRBJ2-1 for the parts outside the CDR3, the full variable domain is DAGVTQSPTHLIKTRGQQVTLRCSPKSGHDTVSWYQQALGQGPQFIFQYYEEEERQRGNFPDRFSGHQFPNYSSELNVNALLLGDSALYLCASSFYGGREQFFGPGTRLTVL.